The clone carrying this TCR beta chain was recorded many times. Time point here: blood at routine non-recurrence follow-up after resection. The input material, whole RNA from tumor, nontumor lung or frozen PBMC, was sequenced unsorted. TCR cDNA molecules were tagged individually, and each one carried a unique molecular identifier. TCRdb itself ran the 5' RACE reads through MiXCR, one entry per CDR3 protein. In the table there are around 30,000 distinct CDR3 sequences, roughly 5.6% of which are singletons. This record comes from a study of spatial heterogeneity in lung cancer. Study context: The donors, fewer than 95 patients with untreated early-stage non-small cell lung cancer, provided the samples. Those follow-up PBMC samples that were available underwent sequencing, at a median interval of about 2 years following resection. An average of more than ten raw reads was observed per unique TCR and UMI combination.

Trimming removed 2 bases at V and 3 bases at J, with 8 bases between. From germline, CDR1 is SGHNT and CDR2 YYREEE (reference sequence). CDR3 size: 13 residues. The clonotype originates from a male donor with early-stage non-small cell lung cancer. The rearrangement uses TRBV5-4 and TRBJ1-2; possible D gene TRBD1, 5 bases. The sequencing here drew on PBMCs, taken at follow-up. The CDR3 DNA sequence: TGTGCCAGCAGCTTTGGGGGAGACTATGGCTACACCTTC. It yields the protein CASSFGGDYGYTF.